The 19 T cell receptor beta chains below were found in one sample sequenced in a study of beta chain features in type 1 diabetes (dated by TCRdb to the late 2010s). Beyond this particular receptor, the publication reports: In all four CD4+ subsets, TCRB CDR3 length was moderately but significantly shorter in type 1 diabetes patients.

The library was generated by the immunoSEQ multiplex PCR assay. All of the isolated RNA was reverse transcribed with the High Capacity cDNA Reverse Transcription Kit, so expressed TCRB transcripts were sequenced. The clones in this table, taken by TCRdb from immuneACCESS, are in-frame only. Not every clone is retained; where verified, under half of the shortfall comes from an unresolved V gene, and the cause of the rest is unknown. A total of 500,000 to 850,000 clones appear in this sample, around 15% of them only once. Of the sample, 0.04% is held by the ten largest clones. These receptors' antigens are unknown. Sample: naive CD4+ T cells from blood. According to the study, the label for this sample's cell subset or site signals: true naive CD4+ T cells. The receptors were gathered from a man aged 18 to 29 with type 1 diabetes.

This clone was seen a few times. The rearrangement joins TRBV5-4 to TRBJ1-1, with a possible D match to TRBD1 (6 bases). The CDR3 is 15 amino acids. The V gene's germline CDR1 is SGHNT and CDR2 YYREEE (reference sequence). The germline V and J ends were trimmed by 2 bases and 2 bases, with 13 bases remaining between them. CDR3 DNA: TGTGCCAGCAGCTTCGAACAGGGAGGCAACACTGAAGCTTTCTTT. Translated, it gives CASSFEQGGNTEAFF.

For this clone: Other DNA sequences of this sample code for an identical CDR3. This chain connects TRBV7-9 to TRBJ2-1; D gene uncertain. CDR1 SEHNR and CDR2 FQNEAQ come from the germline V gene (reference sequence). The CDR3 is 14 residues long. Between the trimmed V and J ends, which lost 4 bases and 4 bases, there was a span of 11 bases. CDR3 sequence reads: CASSSRTGYNEQFF. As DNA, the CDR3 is TGTGCCAGCAGCTCGCGGACGGGTTACAATGAGCAGTTCTTC.

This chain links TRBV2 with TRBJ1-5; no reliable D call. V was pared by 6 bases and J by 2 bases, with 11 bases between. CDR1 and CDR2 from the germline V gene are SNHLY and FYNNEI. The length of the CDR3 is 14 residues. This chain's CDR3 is CASSLRQGNQPQHF. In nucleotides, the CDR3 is TGTGCCAGCAGCCTTCGCCAGGGCAATCAGCCCCAGCATTTT. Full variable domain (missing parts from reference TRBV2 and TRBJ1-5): EPEVTQTPSHQVTQMGQEVILRCVPISNHLYFYWYRQILGQKVEFLVSFYNNEISEKSEIFDDQFSVERPDGSNFTLKIRSTKLEDSAMYFCASSLRQGNQPQHFGDGTRLSIL.

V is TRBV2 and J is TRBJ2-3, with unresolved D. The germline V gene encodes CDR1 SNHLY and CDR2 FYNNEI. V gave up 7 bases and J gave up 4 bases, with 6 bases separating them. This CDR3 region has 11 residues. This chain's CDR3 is CASKVADTQYF. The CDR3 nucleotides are TGTGCCAGCAAGGTGGCAGATACGCAGTATTTT.

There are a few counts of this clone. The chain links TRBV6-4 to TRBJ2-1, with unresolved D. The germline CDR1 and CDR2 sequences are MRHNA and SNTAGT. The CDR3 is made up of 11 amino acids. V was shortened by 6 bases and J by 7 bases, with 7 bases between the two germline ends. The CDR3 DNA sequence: TGTGCCAGCAGGACGGTGAATGAGCAGTTCTTC. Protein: CASRTVNEQFF.

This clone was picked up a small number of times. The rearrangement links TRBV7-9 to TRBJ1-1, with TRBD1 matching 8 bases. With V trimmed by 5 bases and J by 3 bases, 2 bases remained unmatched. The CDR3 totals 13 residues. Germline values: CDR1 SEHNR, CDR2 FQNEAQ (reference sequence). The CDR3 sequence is CASSTTGDTEAFF. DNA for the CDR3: TGTGCCAGCAGCACGACAGGGGACACTGAAGCTTTCTTT. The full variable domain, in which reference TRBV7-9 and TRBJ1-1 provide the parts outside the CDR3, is DTGVSQNPRHKITKRGQNVTFRCDPISEHNRLYWYRQTLGQGPEFLTYFQNEAQLEKSRLLSDRFSAERPKGSFSTLEIQRTEQGDSAMYLCASSTTGDTEAFFGQGTRLTVV.

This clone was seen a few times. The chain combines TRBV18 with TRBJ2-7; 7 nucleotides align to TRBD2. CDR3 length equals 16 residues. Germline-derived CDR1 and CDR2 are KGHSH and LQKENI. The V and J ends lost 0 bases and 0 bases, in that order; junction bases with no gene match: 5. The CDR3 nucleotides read TGTGCCAGCTCACCACCCGGGGGGTTAAGCTCCTACGAGCAGTACTTC. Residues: CASSPPGGLSSYEQYF.

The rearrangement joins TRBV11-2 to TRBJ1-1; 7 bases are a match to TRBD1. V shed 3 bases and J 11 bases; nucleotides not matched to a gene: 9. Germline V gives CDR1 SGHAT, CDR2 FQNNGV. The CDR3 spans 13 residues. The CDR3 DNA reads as TGTGCCAGCAGCTTGGACCCTGGGACAGACGCTTTCTTT. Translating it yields CASSLDPGTDAFF.

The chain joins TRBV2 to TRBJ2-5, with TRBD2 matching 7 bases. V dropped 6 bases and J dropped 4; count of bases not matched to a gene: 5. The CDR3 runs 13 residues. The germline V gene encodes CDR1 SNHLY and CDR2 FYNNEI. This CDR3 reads CASSGLERETQYF. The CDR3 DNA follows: TGTGCCAGCAGCGGACTAGAGCGAGAGACCCAGTACTTC.

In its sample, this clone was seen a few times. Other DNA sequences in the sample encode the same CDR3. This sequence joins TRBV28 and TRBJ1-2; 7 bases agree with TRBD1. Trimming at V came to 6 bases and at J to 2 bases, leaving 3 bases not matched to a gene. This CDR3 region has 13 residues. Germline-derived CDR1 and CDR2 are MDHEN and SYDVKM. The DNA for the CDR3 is TGTGCCAGCAGCCTACAGGGGAACTATGGCTACACCTTC. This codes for CASSLQGNYGYTF.

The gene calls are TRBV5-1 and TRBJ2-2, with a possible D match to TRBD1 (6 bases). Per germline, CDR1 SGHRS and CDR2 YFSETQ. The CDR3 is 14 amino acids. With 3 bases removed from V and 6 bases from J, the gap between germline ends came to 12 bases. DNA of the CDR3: TGCGCCAGCAGCTCACTGGGACATTCCGGGGAGCTGTTTTTT. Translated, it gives CASSSLGHSGELFF.

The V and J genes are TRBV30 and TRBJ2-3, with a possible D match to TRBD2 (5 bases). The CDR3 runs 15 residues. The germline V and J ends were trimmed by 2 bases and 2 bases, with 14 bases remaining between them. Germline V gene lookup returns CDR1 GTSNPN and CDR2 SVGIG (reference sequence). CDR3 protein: CAWSRPGRATDTQYF. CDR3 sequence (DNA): TGTGCCTGGAGTAGGCCGGGAAGAGCCACAGATACGCAGTATTTT. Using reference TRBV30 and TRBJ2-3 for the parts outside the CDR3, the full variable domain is SQTIHQWPATLVQPVGSPLSLECTVEGTSNPNLYWYRQAAGRGLQLLFYSVGIGQISSEVPQNLSASRPQDRQFILSSKKLLLSDSGFYLCAWSRPGRATDTQYFGPGTRLTVL.

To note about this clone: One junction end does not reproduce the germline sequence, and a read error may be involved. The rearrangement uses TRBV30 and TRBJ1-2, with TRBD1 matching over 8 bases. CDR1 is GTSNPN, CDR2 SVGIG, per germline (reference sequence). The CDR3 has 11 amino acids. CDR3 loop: CAWLPGQAHLF. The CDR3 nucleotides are TGTGCCTGGTTGCCGGGACAGGCGCACCTCTTC. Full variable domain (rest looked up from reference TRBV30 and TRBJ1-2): SQTIHQWPATLVQPVGSPLSLECTVEGTSNPNLYWYRQAAGRGLQLLFYSVGIGQISSEVPQNLSASRPQDRQFILSSKKLLLSDSGFYLCAWLPGQAHLFGSGTRLTVV.

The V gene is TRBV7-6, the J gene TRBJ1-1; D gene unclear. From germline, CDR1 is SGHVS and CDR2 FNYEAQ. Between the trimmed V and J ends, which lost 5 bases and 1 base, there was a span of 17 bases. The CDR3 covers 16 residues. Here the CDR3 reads CASSRGRTVENTEAFF. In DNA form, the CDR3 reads TGTGCCAGCAGCAGAGGTCGGACGGTAGAGAACACTGAAGCTTTCTTT.

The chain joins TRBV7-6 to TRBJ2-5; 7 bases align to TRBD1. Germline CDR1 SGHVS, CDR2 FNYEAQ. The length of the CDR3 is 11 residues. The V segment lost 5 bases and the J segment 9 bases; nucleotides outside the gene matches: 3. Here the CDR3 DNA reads TGTGCCAGCAGCCTACAGGGGTCCCAGTACTTC. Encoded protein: CASSLQGSQYF.

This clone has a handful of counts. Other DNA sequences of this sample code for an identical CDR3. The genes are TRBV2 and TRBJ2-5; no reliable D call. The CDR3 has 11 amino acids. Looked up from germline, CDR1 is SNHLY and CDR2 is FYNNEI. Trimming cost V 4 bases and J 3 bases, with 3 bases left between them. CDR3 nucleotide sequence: TGTGCCAGCAGTGCTAAAGAGACCCAGTACTTC. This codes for CASSAKETQYF.

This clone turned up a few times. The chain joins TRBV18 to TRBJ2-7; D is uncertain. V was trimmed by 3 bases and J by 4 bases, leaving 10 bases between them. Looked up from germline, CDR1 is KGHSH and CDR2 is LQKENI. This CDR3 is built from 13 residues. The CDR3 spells CASSPSERYEQYF. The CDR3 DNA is TGTGCCAGCTCACCTTCGGAGAGGTACGAGCAGTACTTC. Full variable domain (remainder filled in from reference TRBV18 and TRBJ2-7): NAGVMQNPRHLVRRRGQEARLRCSPMKGHSHVYWYRQLPEEGLKFMVYLQKENIIDESGMPKERFSAEFPKEGPSILRIQQVVRGDSAAYFCASSPSERYEQYFGPGTRLTVT.

The DNA of the CDR3 is TGTGCCAGCAGCTTAGCCCGGGTTACCTCAGATACGCAGTATTTT. It specifies CASSLARVTSDTQYF. This chain connects TRBV7-2 to TRBJ2-3; D remains unclear. CDR3 length equals 15 residues. V was pared by 0 bases and J by 4 bases, with 11 bases between. Per the germline V gene, CDR1 is SGHTA and CDR2 is FQGNSA.

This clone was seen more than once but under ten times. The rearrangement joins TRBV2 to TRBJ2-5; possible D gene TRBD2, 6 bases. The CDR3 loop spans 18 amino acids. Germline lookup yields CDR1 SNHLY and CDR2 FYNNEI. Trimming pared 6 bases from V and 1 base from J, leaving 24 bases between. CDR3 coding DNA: TGTGCCAGCAGGACCGGGACTGACGGCCCCGGGGGCCAAGAGACCCAGTACTTC. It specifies CASRTGTDGPGGQETQYF.